Given below is one T cell receptor beta chain in context. Its antigen is still unknown. The data stem from a study of post-analysis software for immune sequencing data. The CDR3 is 15 residues long. With 5 bases clipped from V and 9 bases from J, the junction kept 10 bases outside the gene matches. In germline, CDR1 is MNHNY, CDR2 SVGAGI (reference sequence). The study, taken as a whole, reports: Patients carried roughly five TRBV segments more frequently than controls did, and TRBV5-6, TRBV5-1 and TRBV20-1 were among them.

Unique molecular identifiers were present in the TCR beta cDNA libraries. One entry per CDR3 protein results from TCRdb running MiXCR on the PCR reads. The sample consists of roughly 800,000 distinct CDR3 sequences, 46% of them appearing once. The sequence was obtained from a girl aged 5 to 17 with multiple sclerosis. The sequenced sample was blood. The chain has TRBV6-6 and TRBJ2-1, with 10 bases identical to TRBD2. The CDR3 is CASSTPGLARGEQFF. The CDR3 bases are TGTGCCAGCAGTACCCCGGGACTAGCGAGGGGTGAGCAGTTCTTC.